In its sample, the clone carrying this T cell receptor (beta chain) was seen once. This entry belongs to a study of shared clonotypes between healthy human individuals. Generated by immunoSEQ multiplex PCR, the TCRdb table keeps only in-frame clones and is missing some. In the table there are under 650,000 clones, roughly 95% of which are singletons. The CDR3 is 13 amino acids. Germline-derived CDR1 and CDR2 are MDHEN and SYDVKM. V lost 8 bases and J lost 0, with 10 bases in between. This sequence originates from a woman aged 30 to 39 in good health. What was sequenced was naive CD4+ T cells sorted from blood. The subset: CD45RA+ positively selected. The V call is TRBV28, the J call TRBJ2-5, with D possibly TRBD1 on 6 matching bases. Here the CDR3 DNA reads TGTGCCAGCCTGGACAGAAACCAAGAGACCCAGTACTTC. Translation gives CASLDRNQETQYF.